Detailed here is one TCR beta chain. Study processing details: Estimation of nucleated cell counts was performed using reference gene primer amplification. The assay was immunoSEQ multiplex PCR, and TCRdb's table has in-frame clones only and misses some. D and trimming come from the DNA, and the V and J calls and clone size come from that table. The sample contains about 400,000 clones, more than 85% of which appear only once. The data derive from a study of blood T cell repertoires in COVID-19. In the study overall: Acute and convalescent COVID-19 specimens originated in the United States, Italy and Spain. PBMCs, B-cell-depleted T cells, or T cells provided the cDNA or gDNA that made up the material.

This CDR3 contains 16 residues. The chain links TRBV21-1 to TRBJ1-5; the table's D call, TRBD1, was not checked against the DNA. TRBV21-1 constitutes a pseudogene. This TCR came from a woman younger than 45 with acute or convalescent COVID-19. Sequencing was done on a sample of peripheral blood. The CDR3 spells CASSRDRPTVEQPQHF. The CDR3 DNA sequence: TGTGCCAGCAGCCGGGACAGGCCCACCGTGGAGCAGCCCCAGCATTTT.